The 13 T cell receptor beta chains presented below share a single source sample, sequenced in a study of OX40 agonist ivuxolimab in advanced cancers. Using immunoSEQ multiplex PCR, the repertoire was profiled, and TCRdb retains in-frame clones only, with some absent. The data contain around 20,000 clones, 65% to 90% of them singletons. This specimen consisted of CD4+ or CD8+ T cells sorted from blood, obtained in a trial of the OX40 agonist ivuxolimab. These receptors were taken from an adult with an advanced solid tumor such as melanoma, head and neck, liver or kidney cancer.

The V gene is TRBV5-1, the J gene TRBJ2-2, with 8 bases fitting TRBD2. The V and J ends lost 5 bases and 3 bases, in that order; junction bases with no gene match: 12. This CDR3 region has 17 residues. CDR1 and CDR2 from the germline V gene are SGHRS and YFSETQ. DNA of the CDR3: TGCGCCAGCAGGCCCGGGGGGGGTAGCGGAGACACCGGGGAGCTGTTTTTT. Amino acid sequence: CASRPGGGSGDTGELFF.

This clone has only a few counts. The chain joins TRBV7-2 to TRBJ2-3; TRBD2 matches 7 bases. This CDR3 is 14 amino acids long. Trimming took 5 bases from V and 2 from J; bases not matched to a gene: 4. The germline V gene encodes CDR1 SGHTA and CDR2 FQGNSA. This CDR3 reads CASSIWDYTDTQYF. The CDR3 DNA sequence: TGTGCCAGCAGCATCTGGGACTACACAGATACGCAGTATTTT.

CDR3 residues: CASSVDRVGGEQFF. In DNA, the CDR3 is TGTGCCAGCAGTGTTGACAGGGTAGGAGGTGAGCAGTTCTTC. The chain recombines TRBV6-4 with TRBJ2-1, with 7 bases that match TRBD1. Germline CDR1 MRHNA, CDR2 SNTAGT. CDR3 size: 14 residues. Trimming at V came to 4 bases and at J to 9 bases, leaving 9 bases not matched to a gene.

The gene calls are TRBV27 and TRBJ1-2; D unresolved. Per the germline V gene, CDR1 is MNHEY and CDR2 is SMNVEV (reference sequence). CDR3 length: 15 residues. Trimming pared 7 bases from V and 1 base from J, leaving 16 bases between. The CDR3 nucleotides read TGTGCCAGCACCTACCAGTTTTTGGGTAACTATGGCTACACCTTC. Its translation: CASTYQFLGNYGYTF.

This chain connects TRBV6-6 to TRBJ2-4, with TRBD2 matching over 7 bases. Germline V gene lookup returns CDR1 MNHNY and CDR2 SVGAGI (reference sequence). V shed 0 bases and J 6 bases; nucleotides not matched to a gene: 8. The CDR3 is made up of 16 amino acids. Here the CDR3 DNA reads TGTGCCAGCAGTTACTCGACTGCGGGAGTTCGAAACATTCAGTACTTC. Translation gives CASSYSTAGVRNIQYF.

This clone was seen a few times. Other DNA sequences in the same sample also yield this CDR3. The rearrangement links TRBV9 to TRBJ2-1; 10 bases agree with TRBD2. CDR1 is SGDLS, CDR2 YYNGEE, per germline. The CDR3 consists of 18 residues. The trim removed 0 bases at V and 0 bases at J, leaving 6 bases unmatched. In DNA form, the CDR3 reads TGTGCCAGCAGCGTAGCTGGTTTAGCGGGGGGCTCCTACAATGAGCAGTTCTTC. Amino acids: CASSVAGLAGGSYNEQFF.

This chain connects TRBV4-2 to TRBJ1-1, with D maybe TRBD1 (6 bases). There are 15 residues in the CDR3. The germline CDR1 and CDR2 sequences are LGHNA and YNFKEQ. Trimming took 1 base from V and 4 from J, leaving 13 bases between them. The CDR3 reads CASSQGHRAATEAFF. The CDR3 DNA reads as TGTGCCAGCAGCCAAGGGCACAGGGCAGCCACTGAAGCTTTCTTT.

This clone was picked up one time. The chain uses TRBV11-3 and TRBJ2-1; 7 bases agree with TRBD1. This CDR3 comprises 17 residues. Germline V lookup: CDR1 SGHNT, CDR2 YENEEA. V lost 4 bases and J lost 2; bases outside the gene matches: 11. The DNA for the CDR3 is TGTGCCAGCAGCTCTCTGGACAGGTGGAACCCCTACAATGAGCAGTTCTTC. Residues: CASSSLDRWNPYNEQFF.

This clone appeared once. The J gene is TRBJ2-7, the V gene TRBV7-3; D call uncertain. The CDR3 sequence is 16 residues long. V was pared by 4 bases and J by 2 bases, with 18 bases between. The germline V gene has CDR1 SGHTA and CDR2 FQGTGA. The CDR3 protein is CASSSTSTPSPYEQYF. The CDR3 DNA reads as TGTGCCAGCAGCTCGACGTCTACTCCCAGCCCCTACGAGCAGTACTTC.

This clone was seen only once. The chain carries TRBV2 and TRBJ1-1; 7 nucleotides match TRBD1. This CDR3 region has 15 residues. Germline V gene sequence: CDR1 SNHLY, CDR2 FYNNEI. V lost 5 bases to trimming and J lost 4 bases; unmatched junction nucleotides: 10. The CDR3 reads CASSWGQGGITEAFF. The CDR3 DNA sequence: TGTGCCAGCAGTTGGGGCCAGGGGGGGATCACTGAAGCTTTCTTT.

This chain connects TRBV7-9 to TRBJ1-1; TRBD1 aligns across 12 bases. CDR3 size: 16 residues. Germline loops: CDR1 SEHNR, CDR2 FQNEAQ (reference sequence). V lost 3 bases and J lost 5; bases outside the gene matches: 7. The CDR3 loop is CASSLGQGALRTEAFF. Here the CDR3 DNA reads TGTGCCAGCAGCTTGGGACAGGGGGCGCTTAGGACTGAAGCTTTCTTT.

The chain has TRBV19 and TRBJ2-7; TRBD1 might be the D (5 bases). This CDR3 has 12 amino acids. With 9 bases removed from V and 6 bases from J, the gap between germline ends came to 15 bases. Per germline, CDR1 LNHDA and CDR2 SQIVND (reference sequence). In nucleotides, the CDR3 is TGTGCCAGCCGGAGCCAGGGCGGCGAGCAGTACTTC. Translated, it gives CASRSQGGEQYF.

This clone was seen a single time. The chain uses TRBV28 and TRBJ2-2; 13 bases line up with TRBD2. The V segment lost 5 bases and the J segment 7 bases; nucleotides outside the gene matches: 16. This CDR3 contains 19 residues. Germline V gene lookup returns CDR1 MDHEN and CDR2 SYDVKM. The CDR3 coding sequence is TGTGCCAGCAGTGAACTAGCGGGAGGGTCCGGCTCTGGTTTCGGGGAGCTGTTTTTT. Translation gives CASSELAGGSGSGFGELFF.